The clone carrying this T cell receptor (beta chain) was found a few times. Its antigen remains unknown. This record belongs to a study of T cells after yellow fever vaccination. The germline V and J ends were trimmed by 0 bases and 0 bases, with 8 bases remaining between them. Germline CDR1 and CDR2: SEHNR and FQNEAQ (reference sequence). The CDR3 spans 16 residues. Study-wide results and limits: Subsequent booster samples again held most clones from primary vaccination (approximately 95% CD4, about 90% CD8). FACS-sorted repertoires might harbor abundant contaminating clonotypes from the bulk population. Clonotypes appearing in both CD4 and CD8 compartments existed, and their share was small.

As TCR cDNA was made by 5'RACE template switching, a universal primer site and UMIs were added. TCRdb re-called the 5' RACE reads with MiXCR, one entry per CDR3 protein. The table includes 300,000 to 400,000 distinct CDR3 sequences, approximately 12% detected once. The rearrangement uses TRBV7-9 and TRBJ2-2, with no clear D. The receptor comes from a man younger than 30 who received the YFV17D yellow fever vaccine. The sequenced sample was CD4+ T cells sorted from PBMCs, obtained 15 days after the yellow fever booster vaccination. CDR3 residues: CASSLAHYPNTGELFF. In DNA, the CDR3 is TGTGCCAGCAGCTTAGCGCACTACCCGAACACCGGGGAGCTGTTTTTT.